This TCR beta chain was sequenced for a study of T cell responses to AZD1222 COVID-19 vaccine. Study outcomes and limitations: Distributed over spike, vaccine-associated CD4 TCRs predominated at 160-218 and 743-854.

To note about this clone: The antigen remains undetermined.

This CDR3 spans 13 amino acids. The V and J ends lost 6 bases and 11 bases respectively, with 17 bases between them. The germline gives CDR1 MRHNA, CDR2 SNTAGT. Libraries were prepared by immunoSEQ multiplex PCR; TCRdb keeps only in-frame clonotypes and omits some of them. The repertoire consists of around 110,000 clones, with 70% to 90% occurring once and the leading ten covering about 10%. The sequence came from an adult in good health. The V and J genes are TRBV6-4 and TRBJ2-1; D tentatively reads TRBD1 or TRBD2 (6 bases each). The sequenced sample was peripheral blood, obtained on day 0 of AZD1222 vaccination. CDR3 bases: TGTGCCAGCAGCGGAGAGGAGGGGGTTAAGCAGTTCTTC. This encodes CASSGEEGVKQFF.